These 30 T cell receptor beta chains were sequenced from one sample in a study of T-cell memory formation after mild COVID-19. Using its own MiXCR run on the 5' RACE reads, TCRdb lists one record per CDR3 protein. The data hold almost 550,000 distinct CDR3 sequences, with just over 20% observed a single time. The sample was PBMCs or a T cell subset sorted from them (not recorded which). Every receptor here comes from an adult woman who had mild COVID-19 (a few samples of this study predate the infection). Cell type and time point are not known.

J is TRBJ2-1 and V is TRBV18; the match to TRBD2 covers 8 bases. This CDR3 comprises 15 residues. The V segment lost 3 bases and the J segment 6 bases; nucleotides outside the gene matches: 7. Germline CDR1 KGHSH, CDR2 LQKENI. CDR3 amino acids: CASSPREGDSNEQFF. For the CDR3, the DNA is TGTGCCAGCTCACCTCGGGAGGGCGACTCCAATGAGCAGTTCTTC.

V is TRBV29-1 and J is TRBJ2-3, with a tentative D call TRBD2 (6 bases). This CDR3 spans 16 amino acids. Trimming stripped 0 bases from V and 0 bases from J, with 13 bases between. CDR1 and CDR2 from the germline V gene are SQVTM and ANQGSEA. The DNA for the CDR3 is TGCAGCGTTGAAGATCGCGGGGCAACTAGCACAGATACGCAGTATTTT. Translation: CSVEDRGATSTDTQYF.

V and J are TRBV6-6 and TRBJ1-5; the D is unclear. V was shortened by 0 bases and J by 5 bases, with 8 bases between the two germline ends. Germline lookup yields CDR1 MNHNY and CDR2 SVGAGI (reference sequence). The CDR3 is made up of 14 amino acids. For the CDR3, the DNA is TGTGCCAGCAGTTACTCGGTGTGGGATCAGCCCCAGCATTTT. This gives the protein CASSYSVWDQPQHF.

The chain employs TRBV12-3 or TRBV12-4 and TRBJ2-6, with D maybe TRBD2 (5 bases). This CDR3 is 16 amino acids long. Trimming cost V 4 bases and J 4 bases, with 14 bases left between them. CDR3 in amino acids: CASSSSGKNGANVLTF. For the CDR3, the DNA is TGTGCCAGCAGTTCCAGCGGAAAGAACGGGGCCAACGTCCTGACTTTC.

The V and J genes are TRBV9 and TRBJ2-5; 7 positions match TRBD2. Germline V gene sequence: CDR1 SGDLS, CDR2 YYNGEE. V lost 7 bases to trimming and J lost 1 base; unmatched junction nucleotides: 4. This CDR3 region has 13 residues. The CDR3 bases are TGTGCCAGCGGCGGGGGAGGCCAAGAGACCCAGTACTTC. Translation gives CASGGGGQETQYF.

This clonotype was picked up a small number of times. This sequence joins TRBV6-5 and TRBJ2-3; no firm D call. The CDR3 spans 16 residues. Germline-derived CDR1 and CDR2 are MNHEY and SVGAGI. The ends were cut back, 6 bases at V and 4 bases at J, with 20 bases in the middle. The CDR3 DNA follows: TGTGCCAGCAGCCTCCGGCCTATGTCGCTCCCAGATACGCAGTATTTT. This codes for CASSLRPMSLPDTQYF.

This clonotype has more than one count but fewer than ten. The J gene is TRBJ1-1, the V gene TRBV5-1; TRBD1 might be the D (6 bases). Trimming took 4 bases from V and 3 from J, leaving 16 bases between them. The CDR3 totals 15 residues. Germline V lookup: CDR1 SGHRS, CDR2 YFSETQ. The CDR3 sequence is CASSPGQFADTEAFF. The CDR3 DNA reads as TGCGCCAGCAGCCCCGGACAGTTTGCGGACACTGAAGCTTTCTTT. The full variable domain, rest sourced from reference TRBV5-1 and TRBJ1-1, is KAGVTQTPRYLIKTRGQQVTLSCSPISGHRSVSWYQQTPGQGLQFLFEYFSETQRNKGNFPGRFSGRQFSNSRSEMNVSTLELGDSALYLCASSPGQFADTEAFFGQGTRLTVV.

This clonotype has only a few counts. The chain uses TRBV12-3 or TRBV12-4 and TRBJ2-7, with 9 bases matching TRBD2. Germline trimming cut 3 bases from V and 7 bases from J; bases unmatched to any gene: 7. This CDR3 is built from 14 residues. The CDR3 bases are TGTGCCAGCAGTTTTGCGGGAGGGCCGAAGGAGCAGTACTTC. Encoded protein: CASSFAGGPKEQYF.

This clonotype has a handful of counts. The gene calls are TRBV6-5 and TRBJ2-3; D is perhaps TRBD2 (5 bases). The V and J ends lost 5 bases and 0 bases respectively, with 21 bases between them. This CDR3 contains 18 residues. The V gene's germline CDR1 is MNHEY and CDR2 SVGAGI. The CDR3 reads CASSPRPPPGISTDTQYF. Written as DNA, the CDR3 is TGTGCCAGCAGTCCTCGTCCCCCCCCGGGGATTAGCACAGATACGCAGTATTTT.

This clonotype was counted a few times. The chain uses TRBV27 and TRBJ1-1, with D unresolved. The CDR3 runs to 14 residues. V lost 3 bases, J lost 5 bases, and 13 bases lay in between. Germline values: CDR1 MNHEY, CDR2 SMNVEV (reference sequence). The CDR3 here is CASSLSGVGTEAFF. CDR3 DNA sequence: TGTGCCAGCAGTTTGAGTGGGGTAGGGACTGAAGCTTTCTTT.

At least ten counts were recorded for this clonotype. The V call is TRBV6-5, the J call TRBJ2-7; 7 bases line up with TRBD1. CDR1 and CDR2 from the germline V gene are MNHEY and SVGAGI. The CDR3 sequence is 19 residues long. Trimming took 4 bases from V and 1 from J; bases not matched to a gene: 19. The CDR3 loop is CASSSPLDRPGVPSYEQYF. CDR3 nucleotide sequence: TGTGCCAGCAGTTCCCCGTTGGACAGGCCCGGGGTTCCTTCCTACGAGCAGTACTTC.

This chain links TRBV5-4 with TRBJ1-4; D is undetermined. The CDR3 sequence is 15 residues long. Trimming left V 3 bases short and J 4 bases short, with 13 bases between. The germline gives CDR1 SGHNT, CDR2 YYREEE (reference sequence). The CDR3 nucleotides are TGTGCCAGCAGCTACGTGGACGGCAGTAATGAAAAACTGTTTTTT. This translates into CASSYVDGSNEKLFF.

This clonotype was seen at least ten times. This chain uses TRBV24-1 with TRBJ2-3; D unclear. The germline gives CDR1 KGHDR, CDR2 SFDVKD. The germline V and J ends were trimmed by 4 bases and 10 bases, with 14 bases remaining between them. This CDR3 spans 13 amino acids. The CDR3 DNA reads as TGTGCCACCAGTGACGTCGCCCTTGCTGCGCAGTATTTT. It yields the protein CATSDVALAAQYF.

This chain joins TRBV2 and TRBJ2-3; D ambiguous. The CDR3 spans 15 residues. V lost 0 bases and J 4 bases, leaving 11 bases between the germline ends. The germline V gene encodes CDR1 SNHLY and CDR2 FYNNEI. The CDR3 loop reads CASSEAYSHADTQYF. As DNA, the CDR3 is TGTGCCAGCAGTGAAGCCTACTCCCACGCAGATACGCAGTATTTT.

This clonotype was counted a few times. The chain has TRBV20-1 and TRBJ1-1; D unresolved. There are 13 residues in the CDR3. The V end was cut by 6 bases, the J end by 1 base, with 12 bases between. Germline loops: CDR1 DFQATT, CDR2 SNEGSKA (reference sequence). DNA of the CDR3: TGCAGTGCCCGCGATATCAAGAACACTGAAGCTTTCTTT. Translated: CSARDIKNTEAFF.

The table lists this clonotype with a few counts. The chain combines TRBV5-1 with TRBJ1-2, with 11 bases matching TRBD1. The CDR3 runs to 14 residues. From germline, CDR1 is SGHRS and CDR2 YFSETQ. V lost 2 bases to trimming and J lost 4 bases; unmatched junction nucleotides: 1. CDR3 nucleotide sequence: TGCGCCAGCAGCTTCGGGACAGGGGGCTATGGCTACACCTTC. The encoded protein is CASSFGTGGYGYTF.

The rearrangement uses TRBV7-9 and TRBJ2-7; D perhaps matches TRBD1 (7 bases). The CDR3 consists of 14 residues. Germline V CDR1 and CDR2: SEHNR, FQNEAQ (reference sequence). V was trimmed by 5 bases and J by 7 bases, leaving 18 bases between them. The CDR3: CASSTRGDPWEQYF. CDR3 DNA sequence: TGTGCCAGCAGCACCAGGGGGGACCCCTGGGAGCAGTACTTC.

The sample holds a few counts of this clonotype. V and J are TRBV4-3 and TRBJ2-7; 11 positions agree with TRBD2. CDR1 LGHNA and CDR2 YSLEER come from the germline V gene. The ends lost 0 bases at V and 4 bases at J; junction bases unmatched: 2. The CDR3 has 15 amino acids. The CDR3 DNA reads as TGCGCCAGCAGCCAAGACGCTAGCGGGAGGTACGAGCAGTACTTC. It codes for CASSQDASGRYEQYF.

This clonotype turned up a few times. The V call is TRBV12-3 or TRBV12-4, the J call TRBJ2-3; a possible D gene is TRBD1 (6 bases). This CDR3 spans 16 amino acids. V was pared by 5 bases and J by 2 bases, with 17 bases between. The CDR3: CASSAYTGLDTDTQYF. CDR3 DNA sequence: TGTGCCAGCAGTGCTTACACAGGGCTGGACACAGATACGCAGTATTTT.

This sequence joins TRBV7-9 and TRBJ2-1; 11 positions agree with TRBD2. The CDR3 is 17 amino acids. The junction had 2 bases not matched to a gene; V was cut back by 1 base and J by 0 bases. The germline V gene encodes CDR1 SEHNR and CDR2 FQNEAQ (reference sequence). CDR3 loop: CASSLELAGASYNEQFF. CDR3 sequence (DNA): TGTGCCAGCAGCTTAGAACTAGCGGGGGCCTCCTACAATGAGCAGTTCTTC.

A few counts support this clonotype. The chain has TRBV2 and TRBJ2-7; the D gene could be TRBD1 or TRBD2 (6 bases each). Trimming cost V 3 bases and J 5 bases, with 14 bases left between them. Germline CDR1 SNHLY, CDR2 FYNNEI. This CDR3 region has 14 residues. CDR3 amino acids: CASSEIPGAHEQYF. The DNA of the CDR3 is TGTGCCAGCAGTGAGATCCCGGGGGCCCACGAGCAGTACTTC.

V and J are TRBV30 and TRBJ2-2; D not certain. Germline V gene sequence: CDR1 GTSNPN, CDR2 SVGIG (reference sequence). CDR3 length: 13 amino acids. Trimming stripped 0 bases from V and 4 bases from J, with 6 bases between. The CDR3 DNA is TGTGCCTGGAGTGTGGCTAGCACCGGGGAGCTGTTTTTT. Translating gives CAWSVASTGELFF.

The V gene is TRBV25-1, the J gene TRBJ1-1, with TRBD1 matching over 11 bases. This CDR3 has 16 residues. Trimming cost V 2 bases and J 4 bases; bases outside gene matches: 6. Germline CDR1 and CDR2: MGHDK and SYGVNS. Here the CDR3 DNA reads TGTGCCAGCAGTGAAACCCCCGGGACAGGGGGCACTGAAGCTTTCTTT. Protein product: CASSETPGTGGTEAFF.

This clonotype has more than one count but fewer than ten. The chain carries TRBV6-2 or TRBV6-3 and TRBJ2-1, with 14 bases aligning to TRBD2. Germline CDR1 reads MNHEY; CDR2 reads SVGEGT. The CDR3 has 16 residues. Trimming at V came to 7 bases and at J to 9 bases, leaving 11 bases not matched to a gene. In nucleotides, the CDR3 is TGTGCCAGCACCCTATGGACTAGCGGGAGGAGGGGTGAGCAGTTCTTC. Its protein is CASTLWTSGRRGEQFF.

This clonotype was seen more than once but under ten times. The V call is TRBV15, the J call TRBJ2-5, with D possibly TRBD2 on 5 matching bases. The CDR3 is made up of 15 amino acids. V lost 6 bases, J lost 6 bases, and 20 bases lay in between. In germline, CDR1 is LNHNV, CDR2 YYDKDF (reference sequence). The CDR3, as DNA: TGTGCCACCAGGGCTAGGGCCGGAGGTGGAAAGACCCAGTACTTC. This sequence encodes CATRARAGGGKTQYF.

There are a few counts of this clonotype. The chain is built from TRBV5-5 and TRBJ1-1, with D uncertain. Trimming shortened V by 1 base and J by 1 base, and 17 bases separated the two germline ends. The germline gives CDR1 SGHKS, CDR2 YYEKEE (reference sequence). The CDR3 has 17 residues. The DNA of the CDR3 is TGTGCCAGCAGCTTGATTTGGGGTCGGATAACGAACACTGAAGCTTTCTTT. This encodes CASSLIWGRITNTEAFF. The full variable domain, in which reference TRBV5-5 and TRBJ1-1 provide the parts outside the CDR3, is DAGVTQSPTHLIKTRGQQVTLRCSPISGHKSVSWYQQVLGQGPQFIFQYYEKEERGRGNFPDRFSARQFPNYSSELNVNALLLGDSALYLCASSLIWGRITNTEAFFGQGTRLTVV.

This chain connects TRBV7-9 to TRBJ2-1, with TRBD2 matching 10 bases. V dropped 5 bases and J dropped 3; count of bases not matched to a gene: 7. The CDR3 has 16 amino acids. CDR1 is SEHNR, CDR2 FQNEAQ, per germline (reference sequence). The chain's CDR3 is CASSLSTSGDYNEQFF. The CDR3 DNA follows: TGTGCCAGCAGCCTTAGTACTAGCGGGGACTACAATGAGCAGTTCTTC.

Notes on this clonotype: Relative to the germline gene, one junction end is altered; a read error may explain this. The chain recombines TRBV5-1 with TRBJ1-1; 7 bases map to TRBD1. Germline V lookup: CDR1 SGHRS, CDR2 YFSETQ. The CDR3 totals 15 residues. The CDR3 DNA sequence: TGCACCAGCAGCTTACCGGGACAGCGGGGGACTGAAGCTTTCTTT. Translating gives CTSSLPGQRGTEAFF.

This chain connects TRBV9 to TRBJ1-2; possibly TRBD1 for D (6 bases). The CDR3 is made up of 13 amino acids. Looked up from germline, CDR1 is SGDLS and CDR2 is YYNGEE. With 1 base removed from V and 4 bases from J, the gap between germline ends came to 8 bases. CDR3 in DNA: TGTGCCAGCAGCGTATCGGGGGCCTATGGCTACACCTTC. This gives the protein CASSVSGAYGYTF.

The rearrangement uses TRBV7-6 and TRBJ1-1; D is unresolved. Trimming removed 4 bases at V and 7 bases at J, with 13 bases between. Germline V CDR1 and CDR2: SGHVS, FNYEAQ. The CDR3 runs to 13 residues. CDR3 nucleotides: TGTGCCAGCAGCTCTAAGACGGGAAATGAAGCTTTCTTT. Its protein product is CASSSKTGNEAFF.